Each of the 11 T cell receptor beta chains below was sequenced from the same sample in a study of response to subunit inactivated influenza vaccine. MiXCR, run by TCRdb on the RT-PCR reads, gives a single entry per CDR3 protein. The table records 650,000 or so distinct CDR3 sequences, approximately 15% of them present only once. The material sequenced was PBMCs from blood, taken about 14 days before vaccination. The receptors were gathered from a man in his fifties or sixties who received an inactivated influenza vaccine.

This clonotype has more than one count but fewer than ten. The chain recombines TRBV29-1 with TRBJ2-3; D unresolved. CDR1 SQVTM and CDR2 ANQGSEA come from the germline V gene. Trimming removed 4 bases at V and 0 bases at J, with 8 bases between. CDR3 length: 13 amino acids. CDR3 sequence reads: CSVGGSSTDTQYF. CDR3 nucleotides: TGCAGCGTTGGTGGGTCCAGCACAGATACGCAGTATTTT.

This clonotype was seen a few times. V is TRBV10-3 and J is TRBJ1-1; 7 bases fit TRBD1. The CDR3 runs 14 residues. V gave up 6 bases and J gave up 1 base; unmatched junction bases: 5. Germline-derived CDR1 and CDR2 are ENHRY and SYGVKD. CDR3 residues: CAISAGQTNTEAFF. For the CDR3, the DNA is TGTGCCATCAGCGCGGGACAGACGAACACTGAAGCTTTCTTT.

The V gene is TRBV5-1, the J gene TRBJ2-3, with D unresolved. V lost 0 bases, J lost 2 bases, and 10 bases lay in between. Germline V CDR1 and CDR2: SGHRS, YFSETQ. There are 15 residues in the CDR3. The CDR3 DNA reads TGCGCCAGCAGCTTGGGATCGGGTGTCACAGATACGCAGTATTTT. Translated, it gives CASSLGSGVTDTQYF.

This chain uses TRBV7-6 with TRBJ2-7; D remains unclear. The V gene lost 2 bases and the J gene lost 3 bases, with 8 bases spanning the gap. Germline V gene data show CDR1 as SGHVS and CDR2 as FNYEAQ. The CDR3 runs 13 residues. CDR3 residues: CASSLNVDYEQYF. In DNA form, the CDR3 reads TGTGCCAGCAGCTTAAATGTGGACTACGAGCAGTACTTC.

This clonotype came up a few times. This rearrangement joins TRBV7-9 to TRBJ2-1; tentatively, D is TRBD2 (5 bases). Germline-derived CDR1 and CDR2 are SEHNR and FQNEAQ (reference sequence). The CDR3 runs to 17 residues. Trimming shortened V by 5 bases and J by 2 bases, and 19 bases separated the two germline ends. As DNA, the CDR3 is TGTGCCAGCAGCGACCTCGAAAGTGAGGGTCCCTACAATGAGCAGTTCTTC. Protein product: CASSDLESEGPYNEQFF.

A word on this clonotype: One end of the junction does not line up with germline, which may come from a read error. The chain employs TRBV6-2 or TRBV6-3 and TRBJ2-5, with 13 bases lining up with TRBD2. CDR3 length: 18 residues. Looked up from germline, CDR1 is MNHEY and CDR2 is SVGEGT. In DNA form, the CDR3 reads TGTGCCATCAGTTACTTAAGGACTAGCGGGAGTCCTCCGAGGACCCAGTACTTC. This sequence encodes CAISYLRTSGSPPRTQYF.

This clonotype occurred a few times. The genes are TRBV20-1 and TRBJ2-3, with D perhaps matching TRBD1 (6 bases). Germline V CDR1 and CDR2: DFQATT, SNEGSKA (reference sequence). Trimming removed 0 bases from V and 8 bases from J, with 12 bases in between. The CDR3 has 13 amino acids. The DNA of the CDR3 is TGCAGTGCTAGAGATCTCACAGGGTCTACGCAGTATTTT. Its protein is CSARDLTGSTQYF.

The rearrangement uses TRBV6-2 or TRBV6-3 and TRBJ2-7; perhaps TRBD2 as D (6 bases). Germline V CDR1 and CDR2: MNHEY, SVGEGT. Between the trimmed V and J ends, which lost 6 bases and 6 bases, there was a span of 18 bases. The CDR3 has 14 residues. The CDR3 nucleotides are TGTGCCAGCAGCCCCGGGACTCCTTGGGGCGAGCAGTACTTC. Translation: CASSPGTPWGEQYF.

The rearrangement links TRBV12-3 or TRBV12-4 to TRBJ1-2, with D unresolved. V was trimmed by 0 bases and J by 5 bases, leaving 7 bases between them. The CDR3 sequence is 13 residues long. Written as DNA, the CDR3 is TGTGCCAGCAGTTTAGCATCAGTATATGGCTACACCTTC. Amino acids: CASSLASVYGYTF.

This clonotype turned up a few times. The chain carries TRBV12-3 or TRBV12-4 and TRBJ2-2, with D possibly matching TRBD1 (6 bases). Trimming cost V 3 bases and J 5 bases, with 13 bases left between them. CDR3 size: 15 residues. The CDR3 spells CASSFWGRGTGELFF. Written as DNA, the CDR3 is TGTGCCAGCAGTTTTTGGGGGCGAGGGACCGGGGAGCTGTTTTTT.

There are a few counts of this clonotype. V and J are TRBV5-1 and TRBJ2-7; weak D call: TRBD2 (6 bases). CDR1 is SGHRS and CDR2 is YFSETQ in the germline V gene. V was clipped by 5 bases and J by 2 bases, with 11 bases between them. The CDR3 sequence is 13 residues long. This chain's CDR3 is CASRLTGAYEQYF. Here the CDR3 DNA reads TGCGCCAGCAGACTCACGGGGGCCTACGAGCAGTACTTC.